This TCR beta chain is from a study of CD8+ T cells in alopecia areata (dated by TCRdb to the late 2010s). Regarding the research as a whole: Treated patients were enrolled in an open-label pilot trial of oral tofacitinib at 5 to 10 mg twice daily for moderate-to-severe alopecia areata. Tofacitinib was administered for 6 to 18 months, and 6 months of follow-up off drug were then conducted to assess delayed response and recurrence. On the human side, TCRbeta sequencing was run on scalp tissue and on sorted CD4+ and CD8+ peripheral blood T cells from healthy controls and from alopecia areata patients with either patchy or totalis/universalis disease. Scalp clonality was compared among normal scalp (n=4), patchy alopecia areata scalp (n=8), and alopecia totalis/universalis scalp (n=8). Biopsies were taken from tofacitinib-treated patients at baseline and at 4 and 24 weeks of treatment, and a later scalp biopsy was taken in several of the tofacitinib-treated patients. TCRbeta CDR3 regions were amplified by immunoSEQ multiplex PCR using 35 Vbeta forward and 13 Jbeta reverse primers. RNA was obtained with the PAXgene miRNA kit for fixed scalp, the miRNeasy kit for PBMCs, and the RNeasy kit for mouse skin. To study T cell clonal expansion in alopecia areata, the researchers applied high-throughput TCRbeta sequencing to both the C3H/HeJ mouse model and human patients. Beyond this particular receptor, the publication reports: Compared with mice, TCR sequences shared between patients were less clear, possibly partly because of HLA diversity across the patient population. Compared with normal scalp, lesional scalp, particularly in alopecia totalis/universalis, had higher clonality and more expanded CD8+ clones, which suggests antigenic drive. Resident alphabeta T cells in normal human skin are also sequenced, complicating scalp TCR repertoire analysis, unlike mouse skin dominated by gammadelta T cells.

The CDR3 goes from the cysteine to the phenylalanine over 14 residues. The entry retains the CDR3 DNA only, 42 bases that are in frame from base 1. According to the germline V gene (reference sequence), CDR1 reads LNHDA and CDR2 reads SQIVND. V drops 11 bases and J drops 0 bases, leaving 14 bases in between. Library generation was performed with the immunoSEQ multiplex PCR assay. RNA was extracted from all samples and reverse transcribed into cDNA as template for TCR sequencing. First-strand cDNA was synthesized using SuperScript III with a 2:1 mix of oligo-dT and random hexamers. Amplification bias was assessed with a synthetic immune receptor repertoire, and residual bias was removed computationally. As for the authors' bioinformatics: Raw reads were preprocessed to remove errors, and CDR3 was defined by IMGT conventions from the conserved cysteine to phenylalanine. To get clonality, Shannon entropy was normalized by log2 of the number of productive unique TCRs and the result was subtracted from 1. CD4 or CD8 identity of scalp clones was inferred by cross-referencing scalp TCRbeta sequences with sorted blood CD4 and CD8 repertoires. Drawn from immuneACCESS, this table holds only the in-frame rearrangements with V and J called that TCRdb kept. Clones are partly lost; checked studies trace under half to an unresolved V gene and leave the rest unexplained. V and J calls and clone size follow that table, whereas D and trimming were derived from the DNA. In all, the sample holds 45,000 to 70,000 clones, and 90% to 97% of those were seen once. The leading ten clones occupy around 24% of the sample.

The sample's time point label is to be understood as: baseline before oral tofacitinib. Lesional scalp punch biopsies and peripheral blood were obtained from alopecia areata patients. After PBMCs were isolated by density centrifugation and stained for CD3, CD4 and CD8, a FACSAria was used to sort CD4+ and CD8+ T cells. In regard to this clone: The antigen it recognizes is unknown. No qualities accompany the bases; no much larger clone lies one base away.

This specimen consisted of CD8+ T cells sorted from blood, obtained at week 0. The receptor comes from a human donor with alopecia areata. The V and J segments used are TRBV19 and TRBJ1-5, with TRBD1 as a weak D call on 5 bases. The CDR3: CASEPTDSNQPQHF. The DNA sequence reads TGTGCCTCCGAGCCGACAGATAGCAATCAGCCCCAGCATTTT.